This record concerns one TCR beta chain sequence. The antigen remains unidentified. This sample was taken from a study of T cells in Graves' hyperthyroidism and ophthalmopathy. Across the whole study: Specimen type is peripheral blood, collected at initial diagnosis prior to any treatment.

There were TCR beta CDR3 regions amplified from RNA transcripts. First-round RT-PCR with HTBI primers amplified the TCR CDR3 region. Using its own MiXCR run on the multiplex PCR reads, TCRdb lists one record per CDR3 protein. In the table there are a few hundred thousand distinct CDR3 sequences, around a sixth of which are singletons. PBMCs were derived from roughly 10 ml fresh peripheral blood. General study findings and limits: The model made its ophthalmopathy prediction, and onset followed a median approximately six months later.

The TCR originated in a woman in her fifties or sixties with Graves' hyperthyroidism. Sequences were obtained from blood.

This CDR3 reads CSARDPATDTQYF. The DNA of the CDR3 is TGCAGTGCTAGAGATCCCGCGACAGATACGCAGTATTTT. The chain employs TRBV20-1 and TRBJ2-3; D gene unclear. The germline V and J ends were trimmed by 0 bases and 3 bases, with 7 bases remaining between them. The germline V gene has CDR1 DFQATT and CDR2 SNEGSKA (reference sequence). The CDR3 contains 13 residues.